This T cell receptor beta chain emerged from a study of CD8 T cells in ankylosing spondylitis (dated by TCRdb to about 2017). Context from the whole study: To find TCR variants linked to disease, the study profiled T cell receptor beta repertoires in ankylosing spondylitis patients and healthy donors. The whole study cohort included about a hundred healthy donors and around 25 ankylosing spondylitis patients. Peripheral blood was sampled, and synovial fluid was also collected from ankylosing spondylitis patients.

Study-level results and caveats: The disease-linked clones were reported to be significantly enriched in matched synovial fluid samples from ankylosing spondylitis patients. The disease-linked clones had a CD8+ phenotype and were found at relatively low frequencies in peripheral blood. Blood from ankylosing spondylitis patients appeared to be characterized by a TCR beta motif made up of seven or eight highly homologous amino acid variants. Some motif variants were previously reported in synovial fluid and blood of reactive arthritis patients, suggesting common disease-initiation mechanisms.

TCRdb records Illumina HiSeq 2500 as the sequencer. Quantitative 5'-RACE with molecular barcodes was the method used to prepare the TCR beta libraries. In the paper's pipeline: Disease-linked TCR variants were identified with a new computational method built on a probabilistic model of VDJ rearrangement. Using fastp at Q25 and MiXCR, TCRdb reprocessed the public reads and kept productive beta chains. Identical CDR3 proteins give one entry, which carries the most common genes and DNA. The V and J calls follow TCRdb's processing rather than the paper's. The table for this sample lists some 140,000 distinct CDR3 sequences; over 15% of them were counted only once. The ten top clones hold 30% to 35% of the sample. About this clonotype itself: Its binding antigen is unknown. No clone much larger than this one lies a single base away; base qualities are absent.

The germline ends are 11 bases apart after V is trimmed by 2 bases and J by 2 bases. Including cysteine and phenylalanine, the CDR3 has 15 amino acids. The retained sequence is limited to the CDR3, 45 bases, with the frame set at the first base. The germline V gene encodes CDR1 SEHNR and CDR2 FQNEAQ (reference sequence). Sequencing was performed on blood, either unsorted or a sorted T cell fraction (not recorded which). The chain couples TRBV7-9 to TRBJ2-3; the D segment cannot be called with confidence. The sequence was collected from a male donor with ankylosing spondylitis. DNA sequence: TGTGCCAGCAGCTTATGGGGAATTAACACAGATACGCAGTATTTT. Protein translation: CASSLWGINTDTQYF.